The subject of this entry is one TCR beta chain. The data were obtained in a study of blood T cell repertoires in COVID-19. The CDR3 runs to 13 residues. Germline V gives CDR1 SGHAT, CDR2 FQNNGV. The V end lost 4 bases, the J end lost 3 bases, and 10 bases lay between the germline ends. Original analysis: Reference gene primer amplification gave nucleated cell count estimates. The repertoire was sequenced with immunoSEQ multiplex PCR; TCRdb's copy has only in-frame clones and lacks some. That table furnishes V, J and clone size, whereas the DNA furnished D and trimming. Here the sample spans about 220,000 clones, roughly 80% being singletons.

The chain recombines TRBV11-2 with TRBJ2-7; D not resolved. The sequenced sample consisted of peripheral blood. This sequence was found in a woman in her 70s with COVID-19, enrolled during active disease. The CDR3 nucleotides read TGTGCCAGCAGCTCTACCCAGGACTACGAGCAGTACTTC. It codes for CASSSTQDYEQYF.